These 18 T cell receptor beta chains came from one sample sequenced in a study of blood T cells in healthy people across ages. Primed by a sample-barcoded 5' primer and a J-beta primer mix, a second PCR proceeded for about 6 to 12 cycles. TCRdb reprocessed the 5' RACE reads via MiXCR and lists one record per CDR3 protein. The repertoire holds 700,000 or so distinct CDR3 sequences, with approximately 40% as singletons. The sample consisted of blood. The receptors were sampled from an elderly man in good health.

CDR3 protein: CSARQRGRGTGYSPLHF. DNA of the CDR3: TGCAGTGCTAGACAGAGGGGAAGGGGGACAGGTTATTCACCCCTCCACTTT. The V gene is TRBV20-1, the J gene TRBJ1-6, with TRBD1 identical over 8 bases. J was trimmed by 8 bases and V by 2 bases; bases with no gene match: 14. Germline V gene lookup returns CDR1 DFQATT and CDR2 SNEGSKA (reference sequence). The CDR3 covers 17 residues.

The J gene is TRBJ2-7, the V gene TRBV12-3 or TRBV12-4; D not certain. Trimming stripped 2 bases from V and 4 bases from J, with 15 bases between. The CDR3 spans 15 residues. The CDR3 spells CASSLSVSGPYEQYF. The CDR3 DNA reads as TGTGCCAGCAGTTTAAGTGTCAGTGGTCCGTACGAGCAGTACTTC.

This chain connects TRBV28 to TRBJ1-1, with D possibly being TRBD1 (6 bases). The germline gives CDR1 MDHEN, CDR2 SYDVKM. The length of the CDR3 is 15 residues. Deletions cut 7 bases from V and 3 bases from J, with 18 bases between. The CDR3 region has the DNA TGTGCCAGCATTCAGGGGCCCGGGGCGGACACTGAAGCTTTCTTT. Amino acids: CASIQGPGADTEAFF.

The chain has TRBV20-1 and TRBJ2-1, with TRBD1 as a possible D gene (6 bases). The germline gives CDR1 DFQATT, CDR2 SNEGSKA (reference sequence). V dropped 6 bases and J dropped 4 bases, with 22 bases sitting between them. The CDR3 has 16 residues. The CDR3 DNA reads TGCAGTGCGCCACCATCGTCACAGGGCCATTACAATGAGCAGTTCTTC. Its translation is CSAPPSSQGHYNEQFF.

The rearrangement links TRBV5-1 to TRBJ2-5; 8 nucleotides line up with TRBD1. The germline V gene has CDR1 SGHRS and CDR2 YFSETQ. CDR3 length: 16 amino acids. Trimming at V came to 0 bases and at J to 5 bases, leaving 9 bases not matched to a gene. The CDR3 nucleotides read TGCGCCAGCAGCTTGGATGCAGGGGGCATTGGGGAGACCCAGTACTTC. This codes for CASSLDAGGIGETQYF. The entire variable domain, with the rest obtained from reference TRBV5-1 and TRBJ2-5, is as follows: KAGVTQTPRYLIKTRGQQVTLSCSPISGHRSVSWYQQTPGQGLQFLFEYFSETQRNKGNFPGRFSGRQFSNSRSEMNVSTLELGDSALYLCASSLDAGGIGETQYFGPGTRLLVL.

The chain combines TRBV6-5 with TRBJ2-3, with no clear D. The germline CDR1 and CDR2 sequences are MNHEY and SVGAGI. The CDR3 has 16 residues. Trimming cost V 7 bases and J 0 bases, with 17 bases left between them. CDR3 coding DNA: TGTGCCAGCAAACTCGCCCCCGGCCCTAGCACAGATACGCAGTATTTT. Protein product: CASKLAPGPSTDTQYF.

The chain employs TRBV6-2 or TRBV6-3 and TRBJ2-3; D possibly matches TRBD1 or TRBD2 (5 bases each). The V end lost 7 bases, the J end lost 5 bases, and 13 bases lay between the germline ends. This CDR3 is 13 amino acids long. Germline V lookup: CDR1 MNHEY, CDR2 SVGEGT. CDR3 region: CASNPGTEDTQYF. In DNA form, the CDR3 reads TGTGCCAGCAACCCCGGGACCGAAGATACGCAGTATTTT.

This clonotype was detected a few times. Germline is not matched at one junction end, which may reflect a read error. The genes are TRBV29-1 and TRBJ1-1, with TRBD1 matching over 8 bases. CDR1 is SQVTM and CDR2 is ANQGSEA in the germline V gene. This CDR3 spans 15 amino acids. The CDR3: CSAEDRGSVNTEAFF. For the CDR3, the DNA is TGCAGCGCTGAAGACAGGGGTTCAGTGAACACTGAAGCTTTCTTT.

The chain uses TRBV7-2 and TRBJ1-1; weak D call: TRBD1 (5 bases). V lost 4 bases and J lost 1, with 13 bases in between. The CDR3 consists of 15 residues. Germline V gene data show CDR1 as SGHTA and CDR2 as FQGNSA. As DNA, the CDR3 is TGTGCCAGCAGCTCGTTAGTAACAGGGAACACTGAAGCTTTCTTT. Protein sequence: CASSSLVTGNTEAFF.

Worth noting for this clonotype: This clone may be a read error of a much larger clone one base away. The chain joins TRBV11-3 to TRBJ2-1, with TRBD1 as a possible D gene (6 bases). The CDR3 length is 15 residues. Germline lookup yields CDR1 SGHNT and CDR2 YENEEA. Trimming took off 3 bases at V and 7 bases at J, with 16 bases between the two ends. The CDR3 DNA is TGTGCCAGCAGCTTCGCGACAGGTGGCTTGAATGAGCAGTTCTTC. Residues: CASSFATGGLNEQFF.

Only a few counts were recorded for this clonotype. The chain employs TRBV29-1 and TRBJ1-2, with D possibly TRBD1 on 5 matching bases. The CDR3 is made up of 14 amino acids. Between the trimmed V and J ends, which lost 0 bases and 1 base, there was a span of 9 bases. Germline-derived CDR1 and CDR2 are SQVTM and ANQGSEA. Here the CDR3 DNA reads TGCAGCGTTGAAGAGGGACGGAGTAACTATGGCTACACCTTC. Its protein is CSVEEGRSNYGYTF.

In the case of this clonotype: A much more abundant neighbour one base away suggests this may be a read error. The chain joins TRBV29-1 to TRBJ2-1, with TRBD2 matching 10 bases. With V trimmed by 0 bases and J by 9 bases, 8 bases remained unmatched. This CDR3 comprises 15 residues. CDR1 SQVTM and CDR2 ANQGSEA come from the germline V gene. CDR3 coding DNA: TGCAGCGTTGAAGACACAGCGGGAGGGCCGAGTGAGCAGTTCTTC. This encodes CSVEDTAGGPSEQFF.

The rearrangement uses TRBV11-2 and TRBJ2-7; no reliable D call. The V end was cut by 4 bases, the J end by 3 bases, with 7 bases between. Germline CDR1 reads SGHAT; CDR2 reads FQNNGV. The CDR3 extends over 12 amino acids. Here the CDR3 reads CASSYGDYEQYF. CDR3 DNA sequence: TGTGCCAGCAGCTATGGGGACTACGAGCAGTACTTC.

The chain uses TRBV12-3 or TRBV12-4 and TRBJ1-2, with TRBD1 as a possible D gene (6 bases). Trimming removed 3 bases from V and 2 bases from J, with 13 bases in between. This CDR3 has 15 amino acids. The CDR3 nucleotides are TGTGCCAGCAGTTTGTGGGGACAAGCAAACTATGGCTACACCTTC. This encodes CASSLWGQANYGYTF.

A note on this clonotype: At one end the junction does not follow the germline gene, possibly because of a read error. For the CDR3, the DNA is TGTGCCGGCAGAACTAGGACAGGGGTCTCCTACAATGAGCAGTTCTTC. As protein: CAGRTRTGVSYNEQFF. The V gene is TRBV12-3 or TRBV12-4, the J gene TRBJ2-1; TRBD1 matches 9 bases. This CDR3 has 16 amino acids.

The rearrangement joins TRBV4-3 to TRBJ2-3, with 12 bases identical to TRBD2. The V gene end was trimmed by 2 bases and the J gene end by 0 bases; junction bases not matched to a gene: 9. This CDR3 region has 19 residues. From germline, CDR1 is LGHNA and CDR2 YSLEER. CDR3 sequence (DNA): TGCGCCAGCAGCCAAACCGGGACTAGCGGGTCGGCTAGCACAGATACGCAGTATTTT. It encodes CASSQTGTSGSASTDTQYF.

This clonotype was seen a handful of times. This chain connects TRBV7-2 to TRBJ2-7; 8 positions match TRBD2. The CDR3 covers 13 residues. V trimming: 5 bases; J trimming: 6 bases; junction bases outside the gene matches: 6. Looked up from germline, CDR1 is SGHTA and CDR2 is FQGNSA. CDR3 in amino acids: CASSAGGSLEQYF. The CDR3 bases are TGTGCCAGCAGCGCGGGAGGTTCCCTCGAGCAGTACTTC.

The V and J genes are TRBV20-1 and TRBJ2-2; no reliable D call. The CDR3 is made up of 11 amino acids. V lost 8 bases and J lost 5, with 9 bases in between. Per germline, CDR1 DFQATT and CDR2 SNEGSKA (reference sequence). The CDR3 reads CSLRGTGELFF. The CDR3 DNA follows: TGCAGTCTTCGAGGTACCGGGGAGCTGTTTTTT.